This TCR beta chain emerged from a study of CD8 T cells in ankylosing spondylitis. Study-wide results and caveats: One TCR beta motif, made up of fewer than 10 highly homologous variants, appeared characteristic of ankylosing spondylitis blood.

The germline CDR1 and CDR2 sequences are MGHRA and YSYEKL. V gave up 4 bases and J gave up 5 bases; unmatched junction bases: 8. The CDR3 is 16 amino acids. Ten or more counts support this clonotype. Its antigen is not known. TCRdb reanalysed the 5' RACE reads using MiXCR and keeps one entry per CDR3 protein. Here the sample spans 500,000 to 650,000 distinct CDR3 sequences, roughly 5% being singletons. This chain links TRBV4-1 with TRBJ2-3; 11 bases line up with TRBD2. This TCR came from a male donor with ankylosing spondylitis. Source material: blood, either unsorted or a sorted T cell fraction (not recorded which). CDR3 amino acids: CASSRFSGTSGDTQYF. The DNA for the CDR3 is TGCGCCAGCAGCCGATTTTCCGGGACTAGCGGAGATACGCAGTATTTT.